This is a list of T cell receptor beta chains from one sample in a study of T-cell memory formation after mild COVID-19. TCRdb re-called the 5' RACE reads through MiXCR, storing one row per CDR3 protein. The sample holds hundreds of thousands of distinct CDR3 sequences; approximately 24% are singletons and the top ten take around 9.5%. The sample was PBMCs or a T cell subset sorted from them (not recorded which). The receptors stem from an adult woman who had mild COVID-19 (a few samples of this study predate the infection). Cell type and time point are not known. Both conserved end residues are part of each CDR3. D genes are given only for firm matches. Clone size appears in some rows only: once, few, many, or a class for an expanded clone.

clone_size	v_call	j_call	d_call	cdr3_nt	cdr3_aa
.	TRBV6-1	TRBJ2-3	.	TGTGCCAGCAGTGCCGGACCCAGGGATACGCAGTATTTT	CASSAGPRDTQYF
.	TRBV9	TRBJ2-7	TRBD1	TGTGCCAGCAGCGTAGAAACAGGGGTTTTTAGAGAGCAGTACTTC	CASSVETGVFREQYF
few	TRBV15	TRBJ2-7	TRBD2	TGTGCCACCAGCCAGGAGAGCGGGAGCTCCTACGAGCAGTACTTC	CATSQESGSSYEQYF
few	TRBV4-1	TRBJ2-2	TRBD1	TGCGCCAGCAGCCAGCCATACAGGGGGTCGCCGGGCACCGGGGAGCTGTTTTTT	CASSQPYRGSPGTGELFF
.	TRBV9	TRBJ1-3	.	TGTGCCAGCAGCTCAAAGCCCCATGGAAACACCATATATTTT	CASSSKPHGNTIYF
few	TRBV7-8	TRBJ1-5	.	TGTGCCAGCAGCCACACGGATAGCAATCAGCCCCAGCATTTT	CASSHTDSNQPQHF
.	TRBV20-1	TRBJ1-1	TRBD1	TGCAGTGCTAGAGATCCGAGGGGGCGATCCACTGAAGCTTTCTTT	CSARDPRGRSTEAFF
few	TRBV20-1	TRBJ2-7	.	TGCAGTGCTAGGGGGGCCAACCAAATCTACGAGCAGTACTTC	CSARGANQIYEQYF
few	TRBV27	TRBJ2-3	.	TGTGCCAGCAGTTTAGCTCAAACAGATACGCAGTATTTT	CASSLAQTDTQYF
.	TRBV5-8	TRBJ2-2	.	TGTGCCAGCAGCTTGAATCTGGTCGGGAGTGCCGGGGAGCTGTTTTTT	CASSLNLVGSAGELFF
many	TRBV6-1	TRBJ2-1	.	TGTGCCACCTTTGCCGGTTGGTCCTACAATGAGCAGTTCTTC	CATFAGWSYNEQFF
many	TRBV7-2	TRBJ1-4	.	TGTGCCAGCAGCTTAGAATGGGGATCAGGTGAAAAACTGTTTTTT	CASSLEWGSGEKLFF
many	TRBV18	TRBJ1-5	.	TGTGCCAGCTCACCTCCGGGGCAGCCCCAGCATTTT	CASSPPGQPQHF
.	TRBV6-4	TRBJ2-3	.	TGTGCCAGCCGGGAATGGGGTTATCCCCCCACAGATACGCAGTATTTT	CASREWGYPPTDTQYF
few	TRBV15	TRBJ2-2	TRBD2	TGTGCCACCAGCAGGTTGTTGGGGGGGTCACACCCCGGGGAGCTGTTTTTT	CATSRLLGGSHPGELFF
.	TRBV7-8	TRBJ2-7	TRBD1	TGTGCCAGCAGCCCCCGGACAGGAACCAGCGTCGAGCAGTACTTC	CASSPRTGTSVEQYF
.	TRBV5-8	TRBJ2-7	.	TGTGCCAGCAGAGACCAATACGAGCAGTACTTC	CASRDQYEQYF
few	TRBV29-1	TRBJ2-1	TRBD1	TGCAGCGTAGACAGGGATTCCTACAATGAGCAGTTCTTC	CSVDRDSYNEQFF
.	TRBV7-9	TRBJ1-2	.	TGTGCCAGCAGTCATGAGGGACTTAGCTATGGCTACACCTTC	CASSHEGLSYGYTF
.	TRBV7-8	TRBJ1-1	.	TGTGCCAGCAGCTTACGGGCAGGGCGGACTGAAGCTTTCTTT	CASSLRAGRTEAFF
few	TRBV7-8	TRBJ1-1	TRBD1	TGTGCCAGCAGCGAAGGGACAGGGGTTGGAGCTTTCTTT	CASSEGTGVGAFF
.	TRBV12-3/TRBV12-4	TRBJ1-2	TRBD1	TGTGCCACCCACCCCAGTGGGACAGGATATTATGGCTACACCTTC	CATHPSGTGYYGYTF
.	TRBV20-1	TRBJ1-6	.	TGCAGTGCTAGAGAAGAACCAACCCCACCCCTCCACTTT	CSAREEPTPPLHF
.	TRBV6-5	TRBJ1-1	.	TGTGCCAGCAGTTACTCTCCCTTCGCGGGGGGCGTCACTGAAGCTTTCTTT	CASSYSPFAGGVTEAFF
.	TRBV7-2	TRBJ1-1	TRBD1	TGTGCCAGCAGCCTACAGACAGGGGGCTACTGGGACACTGAAGCTTTCTTT	CASSLQTGGYWDTEAFF
few	TRBV5-1	TRBJ1-5	TRBD1	TGCGCCAGCAGCTTGAGAGGGGGCGGTCAGCCCCAGCATTTT	CASSLRGGGQPQHF
.	TRBV19	TRBJ2-1	.	TGTGCCAGTAAAGGCAGACGTAATGAGCAGTTCTTC	CASKGRRNEQFF
.	TRBV4-2	TRBJ2-7	.	TGTGCCAGCAGCCCCCCTCTACAGGGGGACTACTCCTACGAGCAGTACTTC	CASSPPLQGDYSYEQYF
few	TRBV30	TRBJ2-1	TRBD2	TGTGCCTGGGGTACCTCCCCAGCGGGAGGGCAGTTCTTC	CAWGTSPAGGQFF
few	TRBV28	TRBJ2-2	TRBD1	TGTGCCAGCAGTTTCCAGGTTCTCACAGGGGGCTGGGCCGGGGAGCTGTTTTTT	CASSFQVLTGGWAGELFF
few	TRBV7-2	TRBJ2-3	.	TGTGCCAGCAGCGACAGGAATCCCACAGATACGCAGTATTTT	CASSDRNPTDTQYF
many	TRBV30	TRBJ2-3	.	TGTGCCTGGAGTCTTGGGAGCTCCGATACGCAGTATTTT	CAWSLGSSDTQYF
.	TRBV29-1	TRBJ2-6	.	TGCAGCGTTCTCCGAAGGCTCTCTGGGGCCAACGTCCTGACTTTC	CSVLRRLSGANVLTF
.	TRBV27	TRBJ2-3	.	TGTGCCAGCAGTTTGAGTGACTTTCGGGCAGATACGCAGTATTTT	CASSLSDFRADTQYF
few	TRBV11-1	TRBJ2-2	.	TGTGCCAGCAGCTTACGGACAATTGACACCGGGGAGCTGTTTTTT	CASSLRTIDTGELFF
few	TRBV9	TRBJ2-7	.	TGTGCCAGCAGCGTAGAGGTTGGGTCCCTCTACGAGCAGTACTTC	CASSVEVGSLYEQYF
.	TRBV12-3/TRBV12-4	TRBJ1-5	TRBD1	TGTGCCAGCAGGCCCACAGGGGGAGGTGGCAATCAGCCCCAGCATTTT	CASRPTGGGGNQPQHF
.	TRBV7-2	TRBJ2-5	.	TGTGCCAGCAGCTTCGTAGGGGGAGGGGGCCAAGAGACCCAGTACTTC	CASSFVGGGGQETQYF
.	TRBV4-1	TRBJ2-3	.	TGCGCCAGCAGCGACATTACAGATACGCAGTATTTT	CASSDITDTQYF
few	TRBV12-3/TRBV12-4	TRBJ2-2	.	TGTGCCAGCAGTTTAAACGGGGGACCTACCGGGGAGCTGTTTTTT	CASSLNGGPTGELFF
.	TRBV5-4	TRBJ2-7	.	TGTGCCAGCAGCCCGGGGGCAGGTTTCCACGAGCAGTACTTC	CASSPGAGFHEQYF
few	TRBV6-1	TRBJ2-1	TRBD1	TGTGCCAGCAGTGACCGGGACAGGGGCTACAATGAGCAGTTCTTC	CASSDRDRGYNEQFF
.	TRBV12-3/TRBV12-4	TRBJ2-1	TRBD2	TGTGCCAGCAGTCCCGACCATCCGGGACTAGCGGGAGCGGCTGAGCAGTTCTTC	CASSPDHPGLAGAAEQFF
few	TRBV15	TRBJ2-2	.	TGTGCCACCAGCACCGGAGCCGGGGAGCTGTTTTTT	CATSTGAGELFF
few	TRBV7-9	TRBJ1-1	.	TGTGCCAGCAGCTTGGCCGGAGGGAAGAACACTGAAGCTTTCTTT	CASSLAGGKNTEAFF
.	TRBV5-1	TRBJ1-1	.	TGCGCCAGCATCGACTCCGAGAACACTGAAGCTTTCTTT	CASIDSENTEAFF
.	TRBV18	TRBJ2-1	.	TGTGCCAGCTCACCACGGGCCGCGGTTAATGAGCAGTTCTTC	CASSPRAAVNEQFF
few	TRBV11-3	TRBJ2-1	TRBD2	TGTGCCAGCAGCCCCTCGGCAGCGGGAGGGAGTAATGAGCAGTTCTTC	CASSPSAAGGSNEQFF
.	TRBV24-1	TRBJ2-2	.	TGTGCCACCACGAACACCGGGGAGCTGTTTTTT	CATTNTGELFF
many	TRBV9	TRBJ1-6	.	TGTGCCAGCAGCGTAGGAGGAATCAGGAATAATTCACCCCTCCACTTT	CASSVGGIRNNSPLHF